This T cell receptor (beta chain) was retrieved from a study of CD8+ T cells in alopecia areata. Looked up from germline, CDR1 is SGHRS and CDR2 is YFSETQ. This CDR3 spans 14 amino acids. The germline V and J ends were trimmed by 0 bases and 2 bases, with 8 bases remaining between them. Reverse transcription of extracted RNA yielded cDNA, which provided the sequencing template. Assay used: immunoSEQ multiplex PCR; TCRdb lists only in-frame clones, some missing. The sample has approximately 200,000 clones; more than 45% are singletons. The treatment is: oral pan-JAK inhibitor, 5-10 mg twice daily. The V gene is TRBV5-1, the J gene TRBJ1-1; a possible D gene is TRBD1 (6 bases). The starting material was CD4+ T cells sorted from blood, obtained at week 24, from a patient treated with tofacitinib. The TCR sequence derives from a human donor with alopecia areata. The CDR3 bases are TGCGCCAGCAGCTTGGACAGGGCCAACACTGAAGCTTTCTTT. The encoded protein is CASSLDRANTEAFF. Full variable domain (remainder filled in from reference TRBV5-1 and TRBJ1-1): KAGVTQTPRYLIKTRGQQVTLSCSPISGHRSVSWYQQTPGQGLQFLFEYFSETQRNKGNFPGRFSGRQFSNSRSEMNVSTLELGDSALYLCASSLDRANTEAFFGQGTRLTVV.